Listed here is a single T cell receptor beta chain. Among Cohort 3 donors, those recovered had two negative PCRs, clearance, or symptom resolution. These data belong to a study of blood T cell repertoires in COVID-19. Study background: PBMCs, B-cell-depleted T cells, or T cells were the source of the cDNA or gDNA that made up the material.

As originally analysed: Estimates of nucleated cell counts were drawn from the amplification of reference gene primers. Sequencing used immunoSEQ multiplex PCR; TCRdb keeps in-frame clones, though not all of them. V and J calls and clone size are copied from that table; D and trimming were computed from the DNA. The data show about 350,000 clones, 70% to 90% seen once. This receptor was identified in a young woman who had recovered from COVID-19. Sequencing was performed on PBMCs or T cells enriched from blood (not recorded which).

The CDR3: CATSRGYGTADGYTF. DNA of the CDR3: TGTGCCACCAGCAGAGGTTACGGGACAGCTGATGGCTACACCTTC. This chain joins TRBV15 and TRBJ1-2; 7 nucleotides match TRBD1. CDR1 and CDR2 (germline): LNHNV, YYDKDF (reference sequence). This CDR3 region has 15 residues. V lost 1 base to trimming and J lost 6 bases; unmatched junction nucleotides: 8.